The present entry profiles one T cell receptor (beta chain) with its context. The target of this receptor is not known. No base qualities exist here, and no much larger clone lies one base off it. To sequence the TCRbeta CDR3 region, genomic DNA was isolated from the sorted cells. The immunoSEQ Assay was used to sequence the TCRbeta CDR3 regions. The clones in this table, taken by TCRdb from immuneACCESS, are in-frame only. Not every clone is retained; where verified, under half of the shortfall comes from an unresolved V gene, and the cause of the rest is unknown. This sample lists around 150,000 clones; about nine tenths were detected once. The ten largest clones add up to 0.85% to 1.4% of the sample. The trial excluded patients who had a history of autoimmune disease or who were on systemic immunosuppression. Peripheral blood for TCR sequencing was collected from all dose cohorts at baseline, on cycle 4 day 1, and on cycle 7 day 1. Samples came from an open-label, multicenter, first-in-human phase I dose-escalation trial of ivuxolimab. Adults with locally advanced or metastatic melanoma, renal cell, hepatocellular, or head and neck squamous cell carcinoma were enrolled in the trial. CD4+ and CD8+ T cells were sorted separately from peripheral blood before TCR sequencing.

Looking up the germline V gene (reference sequence) yields CDR1 LNHDA and CDR2 SQIVND. V was cut back by 3 bases and J by 6 bases, leaving a gap of 15 bases between them. The CDR3, cysteine through phenylalanine, is 14 amino acids long. The only DNA kept is the CDR3, 42 bases in frame from the first base. This record comes from a study of OX40 agonist ivuxolimab in advanced cancers. About the study as a whole: The costimulatory receptor OX40 (CD134) was targeted by ivuxolimab, a fully human IgG2 agonistic monoclonal antibody. Intravenous ivuxolimab was administered to patients every 2 weeks at six dose levels: 0.01, 0.1, 0.3, 1.5, 3 and 10 mg/kg. Of the 52 patients in dose escalation, some 20 had hepatocellular carcinoma, around 15 had melanoma, 9 had renal cell carcinoma and 9 had head and neck cancer. The dose-escalation cohort was 82.7% male with a mean age of about 60 years, ranging from 23 to 79. Patients were allowed to have had prior anti-PD-1, anti-PD-L1 or anti-CTLA-4 therapy, and around two fifths of the dose-escalation patients had been treated with checkpoint inhibitors. Partial responses occurred in three dose-escalation patients, of whom one had hepatocellular carcinoma and two had cutaneous melanoma. The point of sequencing TCRbeta in the periphery was to test whether ivuxolimab changed TCR sequence diversity and drove clonal T-cell expansion. The paper describes the monotherapy dose-escalation part (N ≈ 52 patients) of the phase I trial of ivuxolimab.

Results the study describes overall, beyond this receptor: The antigen specificity of the clonally expanded peripheral T cells was not determined. At doses of 0.1 to 3.0 mg/kg, clonal expansion of both CD4+ and CD8+ T cells in blood was seen between baseline and week 6. After ivuxolimab, CD8+ T cells had more expanded clones than CD4+ T cells on average. In the 0.1-3.0 mg/kg groups, partial responders had among the lowest normalized peripheral clonal expansion, particularly in CD8+ T cells. Low levels of normalized T-cell clonal expansion were also seen in some patients who did not respond.

This sample comprised CD4+ or CD8+ T cells sorted from blood, obtained in a trial of the OX40 agonist ivuxolimab. The clonotype comes from an adult with an advanced solid tumor such as melanoma, head and neck, liver or kidney cancer. The rearrangement combines TRBV19 with TRBJ2-7; TRBD2 is perhaps the D gene, given 6 matching bases. The CDR3 protein is CASSITGASLEQYF. The nucleotide sequence is given as TGTGCCAGTAGTATTACGGGAGCCTCCCTCGAGCAGTACTTC.